This T cell receptor beta chain was identified in a study of beta chain features in type 1 diabetes. Investigators reverse transcribed all isolated RNA, so they sequenced expressed TCRB transcripts. TCRdb keeps only in-frame clones here, not all; method: immunoSEQ multiplex PCR. The table lists about 400,000 clones, 10% to 15% of them singletons. V dropped 5 bases and J dropped 2; count of bases not matched to a gene: 7. The germline CDR1 and CDR2 sequences are SGHTA and FQGTGA. The CDR3 is 16 amino acids. The sequence was obtained from a man aged 18-30 years in good health. Sequences were obtained from naive CD4+ T cells from blood. The V gene is TRBV7-3, the J gene TRBJ2-3; TRBD2 matches 10 bases. CDR3 protein: CASSPQRGGHTDTQYF. Written as DNA, the CDR3 is TGTGCCAGCAGCCCCCAGCGGGGGGGCCACACAGATACGCAGTATTTT.